One TCR beta chain is described in this entry. Seattle patient enrollment occurred during active infection, with longitudinal follow-up thereafter. V lost 3 bases to trimming and J lost 5 bases; unmatched junction nucleotides: 8. CDR1 is DFQATT and CDR2 is SNEGSKA in the germline V gene (reference sequence). The CDR3 has 14 residues. This sample is drawn from a study of blood T cell repertoires in COVID-19. About the study: The study drew acute and convalescent COVID-19 samples from the United States, Italy and Spain.

Original processing notes: Amplification of reference gene primers provided the estimated nucleated cell counts. TCRdb keeps only in-frame clones here, not all; method: immunoSEQ multiplex PCR. V and J calls and clone size are copied from that table; D and trimming were computed from the DNA. The sample lists about 270,000 clones, roughly nine tenths seen once, with approximately 12% in the top ten. This rearrangement joins TRBV20-1 to TRBJ2-5; 8 bases are a match to TRBD2. The sample comprised peripheral blood. The sequence came from a woman in her twenties or thirties with COVID-19, enrolled during active disease. CDR3 DNA: TGCAGTGCTAGTGGCAGCGGGGGTCGGGAGACCCAGTACTTC. It translates to CSASGSGGRETQYF.